A single sample gave rise to the 18 T cell receptor beta chains below, sequenced in a study of T cell repertoires in cytomegalovirus infection. TCRdb reprocessed the reads with MiXCR, giving one entry per CDR3 protein. The data hold 160,000 or so distinct CDR3 sequences, with around 20% observed a single time. The sample consisted of PBMCs. The receptor set was obtained from a human donor in good health (CMV status not recorded). Some clones in this sample may be carry-over from other donors' samples.

This clonotype was observed many times. The chain recombines TRBV7-2 with TRBJ2-7; D remains ambiguous. The V and J ends lost 4 bases and 3 bases respectively, with 10 bases between them. The germline CDR1 and CDR2 sequences are SGHTA and FQGNSA. The CDR3 runs to 13 residues. The CDR3: CASSSRTFYEQYF. CDR3 coding DNA: TGTGCCAGCAGCTCGCGGACCTTCTACGAGCAGTACTTC. Together with reference TRBV7-2 and TRBJ2-7, the CDR3 gives the full variable domain: GAGVSQSPSNKVTEKGKDVELRCDPISGHTALYWYRQSLGQGLEFLIYFQGNSAPDKSGLPSDRFSAERTGGSVSTLTIQRTQQEDSAVYLCASSSRTFYEQYFGPGTRLTVT.

The chain links TRBV20-1 to TRBJ2-7, with 7 positions matching TRBD2. With V trimmed by 6 bases and J by 2 bases, 7 bases remained unmatched. Germline V lookup: CDR1 DFQATT, CDR2 SNEGSKA (reference sequence). The CDR3 loop spans 13 amino acids. CDR3 in amino acids: CSAPREAAYEQYF. The CDR3 DNA is TGCAGTGCCCCTCGGGAGGCCGCCTACGAGCAGTACTTC.

J is TRBJ2-7 and V is TRBV20-1, with 7 nucleotides matching TRBD1. The trim removed 5 bases at V and 1 base at J, leaving 8 bases unmatched. The CDR3 sequence is 14 residues long. Germline-derived CDR1 and CDR2 are DFQATT and SNEGSKA (reference sequence). This CDR3 is CSALGQVPSYEQYF. The CDR3 DNA is TGCAGTGCTCTCGGACAGGTCCCTTCCTACGAGCAGTACTTC.

The chain recombines TRBV5-1 with TRBJ1-5; tentative D call: TRBD1 (5 bases). The CDR3 is 15 residues long. Germline V CDR1 and CDR2: SGHRS, YFSETQ. V was shortened by 0 bases and J by 4 bases, with 11 bases between the two germline ends. Here the CDR3 reads CASSLATTVNQPQHF. The DNA of the CDR3 is TGCGCCAGCAGCTTGGCCACGACAGTGAATCAGCCCCAGCATTTT.

The chain carries TRBV7-2 and TRBJ1-1; no firm D call. The V end lost 2 bases, the J end lost 1 base, and 14 bases lay between the germline ends. The CDR3 has 16 amino acids. The germline V gene has CDR1 SGHTA and CDR2 FQGNSA. CDR3 nucleotide sequence: TGTGCCAGCAGCTTAACACAGTCCTCCGGGAACACTGAAGCTTTCTTT. Residues: CASSLTQSSGNTEAFF. The full variable domain, with the rest looked up from reference TRBV7-2 and TRBJ1-1, is GAGVSQSPSNKVTEKGKDVELRCDPISGHTALYWYRQSLGQGLEFLIYFQGNSAPDKSGLPSDRFSAERTGGSVSTLTIQRTQQEDSAVYLCASSLTQSSGNTEAFFGQGTRLTVV.

The chain uses TRBV30 and TRBJ2-3; 14 bases line up with TRBD2. From germline, CDR1 is GTSNPN and CDR2 SVGIG (reference sequence). Unmatched junction bases numbered 3, after V lost 2 bases and J lost 5 bases. This CDR3 is 15 amino acids long. Here the CDR3 reads CAWSPGLAGVDTQYF. The DNA for the CDR3 is TGTGCCTGGAGTCCGGGACTAGCGGGAGTAGATACGCAGTATTTT. The full variable domain, in which reference TRBV30 and TRBJ2-3 provide the parts outside the CDR3, is SQTIHQWPATLVQPVGSPLSLECTVEGTSNPNLYWYRQAAGRGLQLLFYSVGIGQISSEVPQNLSASRPQDRQFILSSKKLLLSDSGFYLCAWSPGLAGVDTQYFGPGTRLTVL.

The chain couples TRBV2 to TRBJ1-2; 10 bases line up with TRBD1. With V trimmed by 2 bases and J by 7 bases, 7 bases remained unmatched. The CDR3 loop spans 15 amino acids. CDR1 and CDR2 from the germline V gene are SNHLY and FYNNEI. CDR3 in amino acids: CASSELRQGARGYTF. The CDR3 DNA sequence: TGTGCCAGCAGTGAACTGCGACAGGGGGCGCGTGGCTACACCTTC. The full variable domain, its missing parts supplied by reference TRBV2 and TRBJ1-2, is EPEVTQTPSHQVTQMGQEVILRCVPISNHLYFYWYRQILGQKVEFLVSFYNNEISEKSEIFDDQFSVERPDGSNFTLKIRSTKLEDSAMYFCASSELRQGARGYTFGSGTRLTVV.

In this sample, this clonotype turned up a few times. The V call is TRBV13, the J call TRBJ1-2; TRBD1 agrees at 7 bases. The CDR3 covers 13 residues. Germline CDR1 is PRHDT and CDR2 is FYEKMQ (reference sequence). J was trimmed by 8 bases and V by 1 base; bases with no gene match: 4. The CDR3: CASSLDAGGGYTF. The CDR3 DNA sequence: TGTGCCAGCAGCTTAGACGCAGGGGGAGGCTACACCTTC.

This clonotype was counted at least ten times. The V and J genes are TRBV7-6 and TRBJ1-6; D gene uncertain. CDR3 length: 14 amino acids. Trimming pared 1 base from V and 8 bases from J, leaving 9 bases between. CDR1 is SGHVS, CDR2 FNYEAQ, per germline. CDR3 DNA sequence: TGTGCCAGCAGCTTAGGTGGGAGTGATTCACCCCTCCACTTT. Its protein is CASSLGGSDSPLHF.

The chain carries TRBV5-1 and TRBJ2-3, with 12 bases fitting TRBD2. The CDR3 sequence is 17 residues long. Losses at the gene ends were 3 bases for V and 6 bases for J; bases not matched to a gene: 11. The V gene's germline CDR1 is SGHRS and CDR2 YFSETQ. The DNA for the CDR3 is TGCGCCAGCAGCTCGAGGGCTAGCGGGGGGGCCTGGGATACGCAGTATTTT. Protein product: CASSSRASGGAWDTQYF. The whole variable domain, filled in from reference TRBV5-1 and TRBJ2-3, reads KAGVTQTPRYLIKTRGQQVTLSCSPISGHRSVSWYQQTPGQGLQFLFEYFSETQRNKGNFPGRFSGRQFSNSRSEMNVSTLELGDSALYLCASSSRASGGAWDTQYFGPGTRLTVL.

At least ten counts were recorded for this clonotype. This chain joins TRBV12-3 or TRBV12-4 and TRBJ1-1; 8 bases are a match to TRBD1. The CDR3 covers 14 residues. V gave up 6 bases and J gave up 5 bases; unmatched junction bases: 8. CDR3 sequence (DNA): TGTGCCAGCAGCCGATCGACAGGGGTGACTGAAGCTTTCTTT. Its protein is CASSRSTGVTEAFF.

Comment on this clonotype: Relative to the germline gene, one junction end is altered; a read error may explain this. The V gene is TRBV4-1, the J gene TRBJ2-7; possibly TRBD1 for D (5 bases). There are 13 residues in the CDR3. The germline V gene encodes CDR1 MGHRA and CDR2 YSYEKL. Written as DNA, the CDR3 is TGTGCCAGCAGCCAGGCCGGACAAAACGAGCAGTACTTC. It translates to CASSQAGQNEQYF.

On this clonotype: Possible read error: a much larger clone is one base away. The chain links TRBV7-2 to TRBJ2-7; the match to TRBD2 covers 11 bases. Germline V gives CDR1 SGHTA, CDR2 FQGNSA. The CDR3 is made up of 18 amino acids. Written as DNA, the CDR3 is TGTGACAGCAGCTTAGCGCAAAGGTCTAGCGGGAGGAAAGGCGAGCAGTACTTC. This codes for CDSSLAQRSSGRKGEQYF. Complete variable domain (other parts from reference TRBV7-2 and TRBJ2-7): GAGVSQSPSNKVTEKGKDVELRCDPISGHTALYWYRQSLGQGLEFLIYFQGNSAPDKSGLPSDRFSAERTGGSVSTLTIQRTQQEDSAVYLCDSSLAQRSSGRKGEQYFGPGTRLTVT.

This chain links TRBV19 with TRBJ2-5; the D is unclear. The CDR3 length is 14 residues. The V gene's germline CDR1 is LNHDA and CDR2 SQIVND (reference sequence). Trimming took off 10 bases at V and 2 bases at J, with 17 bases between the two ends. The CDR3 loop reads CATANPGFQETQYF. The CDR3, as DNA: TGTGCCACCGCGAATCCAGGATTTCAAGAGACCCAGTACTTC.

A note on this clonotype: It may be a read error: a sequence one base away is much more abundant. The rearrangement links TRBV7-2 to TRBJ2-3; D possibly corresponds to TRBD2 (7 bases). This CDR3 has 15 amino acids. The germline gives CDR1 SGHTA, CDR2 FQGNSA. CDR3 loop: CDSSSGGGPTDTQYF. The CDR3 DNA follows: TGTGACAGCAGCTCGGGCGGGGGCCCCACAGATACGCAGTATTTT. Full variable domain (remainder filled in from reference TRBV7-2 and TRBJ2-3): GAGVSQSPSNKVTEKGKDVELRCDPISGHTALYWYRQSLGQGLEFLIYFQGNSAPDKSGLPSDRFSAERTGGSVSTLTIQRTQQEDSAVYLCDSSSGGGPTDTQYFGPGTRLTVL.

This clonotype was observed at least ten times. The chain combines TRBV7-2 with TRBJ1-6; tentatively, D is TRBD1 (5 bases). This CDR3 contains 15 residues. CDR1 is SGHTA, CDR2 FQGNSA, per germline. Trimming stripped 3 bases from V and 10 bases from J, with 16 bases between. The CDR3: CASSLGDAGTSPLHF. The DNA of the CDR3 is TGTGCCAGCAGCTTGGGTGACGCGGGGACCTCACCCCTCCACTTT.

This clonotype has ten or more counts. The V gene is TRBV7-2, the J gene TRBJ2-3; D is possibly TRBD2 (6 bases). Germline CDR1 reads SGHTA; CDR2 reads FQGNSA. Trimming shortened V by 6 bases and J by 0 bases, and 10 bases separated the two germline ends. The CDR3 contains 14 residues. Here the CDR3 reads CASSSGPSTDTQYF. The CDR3 DNA is TGTGCCAGCAGTAGCGGACCTAGCACAGATACGCAGTATTTT.

The genes are TRBV29-1 and TRBJ2-2; 10 bases match TRBD2. This CDR3 has 16 amino acids. CDR1 is SQVTM, CDR2 ANQGSEA, per germline. Losses at the gene ends were 6 bases for V and 6 bases for J; bases not matched to a gene: 13. The CDR3 nucleotides read TGCAGCGTCCTAACAGCGGGAGGGCCTAAAGCCGGGGAGCTGTTTTTT. Translating it yields CSVLTAGGPKAGELFF.